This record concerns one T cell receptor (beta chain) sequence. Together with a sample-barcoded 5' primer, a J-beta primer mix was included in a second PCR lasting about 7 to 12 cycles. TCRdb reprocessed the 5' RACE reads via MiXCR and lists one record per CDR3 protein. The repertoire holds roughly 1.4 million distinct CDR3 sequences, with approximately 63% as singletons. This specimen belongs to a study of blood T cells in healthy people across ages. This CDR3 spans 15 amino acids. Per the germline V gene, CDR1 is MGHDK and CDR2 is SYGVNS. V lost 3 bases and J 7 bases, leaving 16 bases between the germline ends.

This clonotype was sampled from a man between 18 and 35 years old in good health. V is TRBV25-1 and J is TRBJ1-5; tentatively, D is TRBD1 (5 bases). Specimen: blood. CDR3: CASSERGAGRQPQHF. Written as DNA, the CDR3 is TGTGCCAGCAGTGAGCGCGGGGCAGGGCGGCAGCCCCAGCATTTT.